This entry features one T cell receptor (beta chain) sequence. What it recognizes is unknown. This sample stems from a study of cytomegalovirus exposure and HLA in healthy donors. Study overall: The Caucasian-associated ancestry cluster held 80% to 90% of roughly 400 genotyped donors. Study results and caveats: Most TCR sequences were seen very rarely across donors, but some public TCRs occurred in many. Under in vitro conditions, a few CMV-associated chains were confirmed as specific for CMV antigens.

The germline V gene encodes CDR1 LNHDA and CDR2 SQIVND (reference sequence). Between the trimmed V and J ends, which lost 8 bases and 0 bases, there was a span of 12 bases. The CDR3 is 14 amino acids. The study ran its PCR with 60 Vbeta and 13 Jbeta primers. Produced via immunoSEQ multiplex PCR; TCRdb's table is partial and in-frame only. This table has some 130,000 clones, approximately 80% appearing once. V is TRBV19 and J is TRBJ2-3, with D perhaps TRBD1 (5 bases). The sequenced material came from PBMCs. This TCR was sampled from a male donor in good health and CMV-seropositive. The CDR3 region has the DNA TGTGCCAGTTCACCAGGGCCTAGCACAGATACGCAGTATTTT. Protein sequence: CASSPGPSTDTQYF.